This TCR beta chain derives from a study of cytomegalovirus exposure and HLA in healthy donors. Whole-study findings and limits: Reported performance of the classifier showed diagnosis of cytomegalovirus status with high specificity and sensitivity.

Primers for the PCR totalled 60 Vbeta and 13 Jbeta. Assay used: immunoSEQ multiplex PCR; TCRdb lists only in-frame clones, some missing. The repertoire includes more than 95,000 clones, around 64% of them detected once, and approximately 3% sits in the top ten. CDR3 length equals 14 residues. V was cut by 5 bases and J by 0 bases, with 10 bases left in between. The germline CDR1 and CDR2 sequences are SGHTA and FQGNSA. As concerns this clone: Its antigen remains unknown.

The V call is TRBV7-2, the J call TRBJ1-2; D is possibly TRBD1 (6 bases). The source material was PBMCs. The TCR was taken from a man in his 60s in good health and CMV-seronegative. CDR3 region: CASSPWTANYGYTF. CDR3 nucleotides: TGTGCCAGCAGCCCCTGGACAGCTAACTATGGCTACACCTTC.